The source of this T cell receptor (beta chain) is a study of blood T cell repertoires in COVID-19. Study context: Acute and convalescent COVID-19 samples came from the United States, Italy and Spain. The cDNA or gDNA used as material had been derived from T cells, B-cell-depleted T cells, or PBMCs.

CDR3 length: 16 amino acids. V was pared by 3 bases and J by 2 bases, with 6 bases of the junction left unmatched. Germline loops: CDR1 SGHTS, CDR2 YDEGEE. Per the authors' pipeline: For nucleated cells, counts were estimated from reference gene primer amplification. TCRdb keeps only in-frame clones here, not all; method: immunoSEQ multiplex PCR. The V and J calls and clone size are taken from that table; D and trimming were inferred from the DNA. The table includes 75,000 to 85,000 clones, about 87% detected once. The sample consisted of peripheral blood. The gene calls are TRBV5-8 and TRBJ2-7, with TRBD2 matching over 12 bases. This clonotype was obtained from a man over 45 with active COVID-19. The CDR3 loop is CASSSRGLAGTYEQYF. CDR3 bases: TGTGCCAGCAGCTCCCGAGGACTAGCGGGGACCTACGAGCAGTACTTC.